The clone carrying this T cell receptor (beta chain) was seen many times. Antigen unknown. The data stem from a study of T cells in Graves' hyperthyroidism and ophthalmopathy. As for the study in general: Peripheral blood samples were taken at initial diagnosis, prior to any treatment.

Per the germline V gene, CDR1 is SGHTA and CDR2 is FQGNSA. This CDR3 spans 13 amino acids. V was clipped by 3 bases and J by 8 bases, with 11 bases between them. Amplification targeted TCR beta CDR3 regions from RNA transcripts. HTBI primers were the set used in a first-round RT-PCR of the TCR CDR3. Using its own MiXCR run on the multiplex PCR reads, TCRdb lists one record per CDR3 protein. The sample lists hundreds of thousands of distinct CDR3 sequences, under 15% occurring once. With duration under 3 months, ophthalmopathy was active: Clinical Activity Score at least 3, NOSPECS at least 4. Exclusion criteria comprised uncontrolled infection, other autoimmune disease, pregnancy or lactation. Study-wide results and caveats: From stable hyperthyroidism, ophthalmopathy was set apart by a 13 V-J model.

V is TRBV7-2 and J is TRBJ2-1; the D is unclear. Sequencing was carried out using blood. The TCR sequence derives from a man aged 18 to 35 with Graves' ophthalmopathy. CDR3 region: CASSLLIWDEQFF. CDR3 bases: TGTGCCAGCAGCTTGTTGATCTGGGATGAGCAGTTCTTC.